The TCR beta chain described here comes from a study of T cell clonotyping in hematopoietic cell transplantation. Looking at the study overall: Recipient samples before transplant were obtained post-cytoreduction.

Turning to this clone: Its antigen remains unknown.

The study's findings and limits: After transplant, recipient diversity fell while pathologically expanded clonotypes grew through day 180.

TCRdb keeps only in-frame clones here, not all; method: immunoSEQ multiplex PCR. The repertoire includes around 19,000 clones, roughly 83% of them detected once, and around 8% sits in the top ten. Regarding time point: recipient sample about 28 days before transplant, after cytoreduction. The CDR3 runs to 13 residues. V dropped 1 base and J dropped 6 bases, with 7 bases sitting between them. CDR1 is SGHDN and CDR2 is FVKESK in the germline V gene. J is TRBJ1-3 and V is TRBV14; weak D call: TRBD1 (5 bases). The sequenced sample was peripheral blood mononuclear cells, obtained before stem cell transplant. The receptor's source is a man aged 50-59 years with acute myeloid leukemia. Some clones in this sample may be carry-over from other donors' samples. Here the CDR3 reads CASSQVGENTIYF. The CDR3 DNA sequence: TGTGCCAGCAGCCAAGTAGGGGAAAACACCATATATTTT. Full variable domain (outside the CDR3, taken from reference TRBV14 and TRBJ1-3): EAGVTQFPSHSVIEKGQTVTLRCDPISGHDNLYWYRRVMGKEIKFLLHFVKESKQDESGMPNNRFLAERTGGTYSTLKVQPAELEDSGVYFCASSQVGENTIYFGEGSWLTVV.